Shown below are 19 T cell receptor beta chains from a single sample sequenced in a study of vaccination effects on CD4 cells after COVID-19. These receptors' targets are unknown. The assay was immunoSEQ multiplex PCR, and TCRdb's table has in-frame clones only and misses some. This sample has about 34,000 clones, with approximately 70% found just once. ViraFEST expansion of antigen-specific CD4+ T cells with viral peptide pools preceded sequencing. The authors isolated CD4+ T cells after around nine days of culture. This individual contracted SARS-CoV-2 between March and December 2020, as verified by PCR. The sequenced sample was CD4+ T cells from PBMCs cultured with a peptide pool, obtained before COVID-19 vaccination. These receptors originate from a human donor who had a prior SARS-CoV-2 infection.

The chain is built from TRBV9 and TRBJ1-4; 7 bases agree with TRBD1. The CDR3 consists of 15 residues. From germline, CDR1 is SGDLS and CDR2 YYNGEE. Trimming at V came to 4 bases and at J to 5 bases, leaving 8 bases not matched to a gene. The CDR3 sequence: CASSPRGLGNEKLFF. CDR3 coding DNA: TGTGCCAGCAGCCCGAGGGGGCTCGGCAATGAAAAACTGTTTTTT.

This sequence joins TRBV30 and TRBJ1-1, with 9 bases matching TRBD1. This CDR3 has 17 amino acids. Germline V gene data show CDR1 as GTSNPN and CDR2 as SVGIG (reference sequence). After removal of 5 bases from V and 0 bases from J, the junction contained 13 bases not matched to a gene. The CDR3 sequence is CAWGTGTGWMLNTEAFF. CDR3 sequence (DNA): TGTGCCTGGGGTACAGGGACAGGGTGGATGTTGAACACTGAAGCTTTCTTT. Drawing the rest from reference TRBV30 and TRBJ1-1, the complete variable domain is SQTIHQWPATLVQPVGSPLSLECTVEGTSNPNLYWYRQAAGRGLQLLFYSVGIGQISSEVPQNLSASRPQDRQFILSSKKLLLSDSGFYLCAWGTGTGWMLNTEAFFGQGTRLTVV.

The chain links TRBV5-1 to TRBJ2-1; the D gene is possibly TRBD2 (5 bases). There are 17 residues in the CDR3. V shed 4 bases and J shed 0 bases, with 17 bases lying between them. Germline assignment: CDR1 SGHRS and CDR2 YFSETQ. The CDR3 nucleotides are TGCGCCAGCAGCGTGACTACCACGATTTTCTCCTACAATGAGCAGTTCTTC. Protein sequence: CASSVTTTIFSYNEQFF.

This clone appeared a few times. This chain connects TRBV19 to TRBJ2-1; the match to TRBD1 covers 8 bases. Germline V gene data show CDR1 as LNHDA and CDR2 as SQIVND (reference sequence). V lost 5 bases and J lost 6; bases outside the gene matches: 6. The CDR3 has 14 residues. The CDR3 DNA sequence: TGTGCCAGTAGTCCGACAGGGGCAAGCAATGAGCAGTTCTTC. Translating it yields CASSPTGASNEQFF.

The V gene is TRBV30, the J gene TRBJ1-1, with D tentatively TRBD1 (6 bases). The germline CDR1 and CDR2 sequences are GTSNPN and SVGIG (reference sequence). CDR3 length equals 13 residues. V was pared by 2 bases and J by 8 bases, with 15 bases between. CDR3 amino acids: CAWSLEGGTEAFF. CDR3 DNA sequence: TGTGCCTGGAGTCTAGAGGGCGGGACAGAAGCTTTCTTT.

V and J are TRBV4-2 and TRBJ2-7; 8 bases agree with TRBD1. V was pared by 2 bases and J by 3 bases, with 3 bases of the junction left unmatched. Germline CDR1 LGHNA, CDR2 YNFKEQ. This CDR3 has 14 amino acids. The CDR3 reads CASSQRTGNYEQYF. CDR3 nucleotide sequence: TGTGCCAGCAGCCAAAGGACAGGGAACTACGAGCAGTACTTC.

V and J are TRBV2 and TRBJ2-1, with D hard to call. V was pared by 6 bases and J by 2 bases, with 20 bases between. Germline-derived CDR1 and CDR2 are SNHLY and FYNNEI. The CDR3 consists of 17 residues. CDR3 amino acids: CASRDQRATSTYNEQFF. DNA for the CDR3: TGTGCCAGCAGAGATCAAAGGGCCACGAGCACCTACAATGAGCAGTTCTTC.

This clone was seen just once. V and J are TRBV3-1 (or the pseudogene TRBV3-2) and TRBJ2-2, with D uncertain. Germline lookup yields CDR1 LGHDT and CDR2 YNNKEL (reference sequence). The CDR3 loop spans 13 amino acids. V dropped 4 bases and J dropped 0 bases, with 3 bases sitting between them. In DNA, the CDR3 is TGTGCCAGCAGCCGTACGAACACCGGGGAGCTGTTTTTT. Its protein is CASSRTNTGELFF.

The chain links TRBV7-2 to TRBJ1-2, with 8 bases aligning to TRBD1. The V gene's germline CDR1 is SGHTA and CDR2 FQGNSA. The CDR3 length is 16 residues. The junction had 9 bases not matched to a gene; V was cut back by 0 bases and J by 6 bases. The CDR3 spells CASSLAFRGLSDGYTF. For the CDR3, the DNA is TGTGCCAGCAGCTTAGCGTTCAGGGGGCTTAGTGATGGCTACACCTTC.

A few counts support this clone. This rearrangement joins TRBV5-1 to TRBJ2-2, with 8 bases that match TRBD1. Germline V gene lookup returns CDR1 SGHRS and CDR2 YFSETQ. This CDR3 contains 15 residues. Trimming removed 1 base from V and 3 bases from J; junction bases left unmatched: 2. CDR3 residues: CASSLPGGDTGELFF. The CDR3 bases are TGCGCCAGCAGCTTGCCAGGGGGCGACACCGGGGAGCTGTTTTTT.

The V and J genes are TRBV9 and TRBJ2-1; D possibly uses TRBD1 or TRBD2 (5 bases each). The CDR3 loop spans 14 amino acids. CDR1 is SGDLS and CDR2 is YYNGEE in the germline V gene. Trimming stripped 4 bases from V and 5 bases from J, with 13 bases between. The CDR3 DNA reads TGTGCCAGCAGCTCCCTGGGGGTTGACAATGAGCAGTTCTTC. Its translation is CASSSLGVDNEQFF.

The chain has TRBV11-2 and TRBJ1-2; D gene unclear. V lost 0 bases and J lost 6, with 5 bases in between. CDR1 and CDR2 from the germline V gene are SGHAT and FQNNGV. CDR3 length: 12 residues. The CDR3 sequence is CASSLEGNGYTF. CDR3 bases: TGTGCCAGCAGCTTAGAAGGGAATGGCTACACCTTC. The full variable domain, rest sourced from reference TRBV11-2 and TRBJ1-2, is EAGVAQSPRYKIIEKRQSVAFWCNPISGHATLYWYQQILGQGPKLLIQFQNNGVVDDSQLPKDRFSAERLKGVDSTLKIQPAKLEDSAVYLCASSLEGNGYTFGSGTRLTVV.

This clone was seen a handful of times. J is TRBJ2-1 and V is TRBV7-9; 13 nucleotides align to TRBD2. The V segment lost 5 bases and the J segment 3 bases; nucleotides outside the gene matches: 7. Germline loops: CDR1 SEHNR, CDR2 FQNEAQ (reference sequence). This CDR3 comprises 17 residues. CDR3 DNA sequence: TGTGCCAGCAGCCCAGGACTAGCGGGAGAGGACTACAATGAGCAGTTCTTC. It specifies CASSPGLAGEDYNEQFF.

This rearrangement joins TRBV28 to TRBJ2-7; 7 bases align to TRBD1. CDR1 is MDHEN and CDR2 is SYDVKM in the germline V gene. With 6 bases clipped from V and 6 bases from J, the junction kept 17 bases outside the gene matches. The CDR3 loop spans 16 amino acids. The CDR3 loop reads CASSGARQGSPGEQYF. The CDR3 DNA reads as TGTGCCAGCAGCGGTGCAAGACAGGGAAGTCCCGGCGAGCAGTACTTC.

The chain joins TRBV21-1 to TRBJ1-2. TRBV21-1 is classified as a pseudogene. CDR3 length: 14 residues. The CDR3: CASSKGWGAYGYTF. CDR3 nucleotide sequence: TGTGCCAGCAGCAAAGGGTGGGGGGCGTATGGCTACACCTTC.

V usage is TRBV5-5 and J usage is TRBJ1-6, with D tentatively TRBD1 (6 bases). CDR1 and CDR2 from the germline V gene are SGHKS and YYEKEE (reference sequence). The ends were cut back, 0 bases at V and 10 bases at J, with 11 bases in the middle. The CDR3 spans 14 residues. CDR3 nucleotide sequence: TGTGCCAGCAGCTTGGTTCAGGGGAACTCACCCCTCCACTTT. Translation: CASSLVQGNSPLHF.

This chain joins TRBV5-1 and TRBJ2-1; possible D gene TRBD1, 5 bases. Trimming stripped 0 bases from V and 0 bases from J, with 7 bases between. Germline V lookup: CDR1 SGHRS, CDR2 YFSETQ. The CDR3 spans 15 residues. Here the CDR3 reads CASSLADSSYNEQFF. In DNA form, the CDR3 reads TGCGCCAGCAGCTTGGCCGACAGCTCCTACAATGAGCAGTTCTTC.

CDR3 region: CASSFGGNTEAFF. The CDR3 DNA sequence: TGTGCCAGCAGCTTCGGGGGAAACACTGAAGCTTTCTTT. The rearrangement links TRBV11-3 to TRBJ1-1, with a weak D call TRBD1 (5 bases). There are 13 residues in the CDR3. V was cut by 3 bases and J by 2 bases, with 7 bases left in between. Germline lookup yields CDR1 SGHNT and CDR2 YENEEA.

The V call is TRBV19, the J call TRBJ2-1; 9 bases are a match to TRBD1. Germline trimming cut 4 bases from V and 0 bases from J; bases unmatched to any gene: 16. The CDR3 is 20 residues long. CDR1 LNHDA and CDR2 SQIVND come from the germline V gene (reference sequence). The CDR3, as DNA: TGTGCCAGTAGTACTCGGACAGGGGATCGCAGTTGGGGCTCCTACAATGAGCAGTTCTTC. It translates to CASSTRTGDRSWGSYNEQFF.